Shown below are 5 T cell receptor beta chains from a single sample sequenced in a study of shared clonotypes between healthy human individuals. Libraries were prepared by immunoSEQ multiplex PCR; TCRdb keeps only in-frame clonotypes and omits some of them. The sample has roughly 660,000 clones, 90% seen once. The sample consisted of memory CD8+ T cells from PBMCs. As for subset: CD45RO+ cells pooled with CCR7-negative TemRA cells. Every receptor here comes from a young man in good health. Some clones in this sample may be carry-over from other donors' samples.

The chain couples TRBV19 to TRBJ1-5; D gene unclear. The CDR3 extends over 17 amino acids. V lost 1 base and J 0 bases, leaving 13 bases between the germline ends. CDR1 is LNHDA and CDR2 is SQIVND in the germline V gene (reference sequence). This CDR3 is CASSIAGILDSNQPQHF. CDR3 sequence (DNA): TGTGCCAGTAGTATAGCCGGGATTCTTGATAGCAATCAGCCCCAGCATTTT. Full variable domain (rest looked up from reference TRBV19 and TRBJ1-5): DGGITQSPKYLFRKEGQNVTLSCEQNLNHDAMYWYRQDPGQGLRLIYYSQIVNDFQKGDIAEGYSVSREKKESFPLTVTSAQKNPTAFYLCASSIAGILDSNQPQHFGDGTRLSIL.

V usage is TRBV28 and J usage is TRBJ2-7, with 9 nucleotides matching TRBD1. Trimming at V came to 6 bases and at J to 4 bases, leaving 19 bases not matched to a gene. In germline, CDR1 is MDHEN, CDR2 SYDVKM. The CDR3 covers 18 residues. CDR3 in DNA: TGTGCCAGCAGCACCTCCCTGTGGACAGGGGAAATCCCTTACGAGCAGTACTTC. Protein product: CASSTSLWTGEIPYEQYF.

The V call is TRBV4-1, the J call TRBJ1-1; a possible D gene is TRBD1 (5 bases). Per germline, CDR1 MGHRA and CDR2 YSYEKL. Deletions cut 0 bases from V and 0 bases from J, with 14 bases between. The CDR3 extends over 17 amino acids. The CDR3 bases are TGCGCCAGCAGCCAAGAGGGTGAGGGGAGAATGAACACTGAAGCTTTCTTT. It is translated as CASSQEGEGRMNTEAFF.

The rearrangement uses TRBV2 and TRBJ1-1; D unclear. V was pared by 8 bases and J by 11 bases, with 12 bases between. Germline V lookup: CDR1 SNHLY, CDR2 FYNNEI. This CDR3 is 10 amino acids long. CDR3 sequence (DNA): TGTGCCAGCGAGTACCGGGTCGCTTTCTTT. It yields the protein CASEYRVAFF. Filled out from reference TRBV2 and TRBJ1-1, the complete variable domain reads EPEVTQTPSHQVTQMGQEVILRCVPISNHLYFYWYRQILGQKVEFLVSFYNNEISEKSEIFDDQFSVERPDGSNFTLKIRSTKLEDSAMYFCASEYRVAFFGQGTRLTVV.

V and J are TRBV27 and TRBJ1-5, with 8 nucleotides matching TRBD1. This CDR3 has 15 residues. V shed 4 bases, J shed 6 bases, and the junction held 8 bases outside the gene matches. Looked up from germline, CDR1 is MNHEY and CDR2 is SMNVEV (reference sequence). The CDR3 coding sequence is TGTGCCAGCAGTTACGGACAGGGAAGCGCTCAGCCCCAGCATTTT. Translation: CASSYGQGSAQPQHF.